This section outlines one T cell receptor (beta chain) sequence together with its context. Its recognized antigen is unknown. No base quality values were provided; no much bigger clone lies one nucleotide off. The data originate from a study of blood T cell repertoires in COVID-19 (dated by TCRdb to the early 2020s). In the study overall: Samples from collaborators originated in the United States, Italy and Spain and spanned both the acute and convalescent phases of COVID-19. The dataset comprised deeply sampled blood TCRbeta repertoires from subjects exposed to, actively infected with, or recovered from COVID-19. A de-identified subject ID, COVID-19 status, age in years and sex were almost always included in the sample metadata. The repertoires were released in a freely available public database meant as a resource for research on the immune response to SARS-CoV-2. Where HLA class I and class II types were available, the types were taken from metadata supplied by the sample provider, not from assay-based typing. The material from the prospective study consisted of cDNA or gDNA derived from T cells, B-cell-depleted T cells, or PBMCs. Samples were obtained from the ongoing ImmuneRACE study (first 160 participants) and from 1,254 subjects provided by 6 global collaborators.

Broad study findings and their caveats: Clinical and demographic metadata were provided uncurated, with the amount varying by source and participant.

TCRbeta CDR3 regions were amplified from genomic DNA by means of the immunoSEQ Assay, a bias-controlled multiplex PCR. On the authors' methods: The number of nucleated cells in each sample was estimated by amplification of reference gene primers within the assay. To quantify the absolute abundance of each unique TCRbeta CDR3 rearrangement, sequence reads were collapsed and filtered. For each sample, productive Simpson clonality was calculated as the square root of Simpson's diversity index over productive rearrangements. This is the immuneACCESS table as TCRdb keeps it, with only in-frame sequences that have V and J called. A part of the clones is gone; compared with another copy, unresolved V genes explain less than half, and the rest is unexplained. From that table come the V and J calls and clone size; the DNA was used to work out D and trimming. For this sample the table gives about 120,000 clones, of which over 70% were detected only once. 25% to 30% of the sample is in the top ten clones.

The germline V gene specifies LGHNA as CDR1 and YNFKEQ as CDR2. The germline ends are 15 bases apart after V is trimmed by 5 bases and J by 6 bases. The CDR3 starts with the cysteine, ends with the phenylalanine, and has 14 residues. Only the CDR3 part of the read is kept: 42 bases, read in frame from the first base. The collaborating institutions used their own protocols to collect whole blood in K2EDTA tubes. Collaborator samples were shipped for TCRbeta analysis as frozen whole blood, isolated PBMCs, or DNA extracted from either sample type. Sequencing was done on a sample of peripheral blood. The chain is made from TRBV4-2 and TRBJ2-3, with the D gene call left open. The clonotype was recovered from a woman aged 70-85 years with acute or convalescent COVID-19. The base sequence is TGTGCCAGCAGCGCGGAAGCTCTGGAGGATACGCAGTATTTT. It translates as CASSAEALEDTQYF.